The 29 T cell receptor beta chains below all came from one sample that was sequenced in a study of T cell responses to AZD1222 COVID-19 vaccine. The data were produced by immunoSEQ multiplex PCR, yet TCRdb's version contains in-frame clones alone and is incomplete. This sample yields under 35,000 clones, of which approximately 90% are seen a single time; 13% to 15% belongs to the top ten. Here the sequenced sample was peripheral blood, taken 28 days after the second AZD1222 dose. The receptors were sampled from an adult who received the AZD1222 COVID-19 vaccine.

This clone was detected only a few times. The chain joins TRBV7-9 to TRBJ1-5; no definite D call. This CDR3 comprises 13 residues. V was clipped by 2 bases and J by 10 bases, with 12 bases between them. The germline V gene has CDR1 SEHNR and CDR2 FQNEAQ (reference sequence). CDR3 loop: CASSLTDRGPQHF. In nucleotides, the CDR3 is TGTGCCAGCAGCTTAACGGACCGGGGTCCCCAGCATTTT. Full variable domain (outside the CDR3, taken from reference TRBV7-9 and TRBJ1-5): DTGVSQNPRHKITKRGQNVTFRCDPISEHNRLYWYRQTLGQGPEFLTYFQNEAQLEKSRLLSDRFSAERPKGSFSTLEIQRTEQGDSAMYLCASSLTDRGPQHFGDGTRLSIL.

The chain is built from TRBV19 and TRBJ1-1, with unresolved D. Trimming stripped 9 bases from V and 7 bases from J, with 15 bases between. CDR1 LNHDA and CDR2 SQIVND come from the germline V gene (reference sequence). This CDR3 spans 12 amino acids. The CDR3 protein is CASSEQYGEAFF. The CDR3 bases are TGTGCCAGCAGCGAGCAATATGGTGAAGCTTTCTTT. Full variable domain (rest looked up from reference TRBV19 and TRBJ1-1): DGGITQSPKYLFRKEGQNVTLSCEQNLNHDAMYWYRQDPGQGLRLIYYSQIVNDFQKGDIAEGYSVSREKKESFPLTVTSAQKNPTAFYLCASSEQYGEAFFGQGTRLTVV.

The rearrangement joins TRBV7-2 to TRBJ2-2; unclear D gene. The CDR3 length is 13 residues. Germline V lookup: CDR1 SGHTA, CDR2 FQGNSA. V lost 3 bases, J lost 0 bases, and 2 bases lay in between. CDR3 amino acids: CASSFPNTGELFF. The CDR3 nucleotides are TGTGCCAGCAGCTTTCCGAACACCGGGGAGCTGTTTTTT.

The V call is TRBV24-1, the J call TRBJ2-3; the D gene is possibly TRBD1 (6 bases). Trimming removed 1 base at V and 6 bases at J, with 13 bases between. The germline CDR1 and CDR2 sequences are KGHDR and SFDVKD. This CDR3 is built from 15 residues. CDR3 sequence (DNA): TGTGCCACCAGTGATTTAGGACAGAGGCCCGATACGCAGTATTTT. Translating it yields CATSDLGQRPDTQYF.

The J gene is TRBJ1-3, the V gene TRBV7-5; the table's D call of TRBD1 was not tested on the DNA. TRBV7-5 counts as a pseudogene. CDR3 length: 14 amino acids. The CDR3 protein is CARSSGHNGNTIYF. In nucleotides, the CDR3 is TGTGCCAGAAGCTCGGGACACAATGGAAACACCATATATTTT.

The chain carries TRBV19 and TRBJ2-1; 9 nucleotides agree with TRBD1. After removal of 6 bases from V and 7 bases from J, the junction contained 4 bases not matched to a gene. The CDR3 has 13 amino acids. Germline CDR1 and CDR2: LNHDA and SQIVND (reference sequence). The CDR3 DNA reads as TGTGCCAGTAGCTCCGGGACAGGGAATGAGCAGTTCTTC. Translated: CASSSGTGNEQFF.

The rearrangement links TRBV29-1 to TRBJ2-5; maybe TRBD1 (6 bases). Deletions cut 5 bases from V and 4 bases from J, with 11 bases between. CDR3 length: 12 amino acids. CDR1 SQVTM and CDR2 ANQGSEA come from the germline V gene. The CDR3 bases are TGCAGCGTTAGGGGGTCAGGAGAGACCCAGTACTTC. Translation: CSVRGSGETQYF.

This clone was seen just once. The V gene is TRBV5-1, the J gene TRBJ2-7; D gene ambiguous. The CDR3 totals 14 residues. CDR1 and CDR2 from the germline V gene are SGHRS and YFSETQ. Deletions cut 5 bases from V and 0 bases from J, with 12 bases between. The CDR3 region is CASSADPLSYEQYF. In DNA form, the CDR3 reads TGCGCCAGCAGTGCAGACCCACTCTCCTACGAGCAGTACTTC.

This chain uses TRBV11-2 with TRBJ1-2; D remains ambiguous. From germline, CDR1 is SGHAT and CDR2 FQNNGV. The CDR3 covers 16 residues. V was clipped by 1 base and J by 6 bases, with 18 bases between them. This chain's CDR3 is CASSLGERGREDGYTF. The CDR3 DNA is TGTGCCAGCAGCTTAGGGGAGCGGGGTAGAGAGGATGGCTACACCTTC.

This rearrangement joins TRBV6-1 to TRBJ2-2; the D gene is possibly TRBD2 (5 bases). The CDR3 is 15 residues long. With 2 bases removed from V and 2 bases from J, the gap between germline ends came to 9 bases. CDR1 and CDR2 (germline): MNHNS, SASEGT. The DNA for the CDR3 is TGTGCCAGCAGTGAACGGGGTTATAACACCGGGGAGCTGTTTTTT. It encodes CASSERGYNTGELFF.

The chain has TRBV7-2 and TRBJ2-1; a possible D gene is TRBD2 (5 bases). V was cut by 3 bases and J by 0 bases, with 9 bases left in between. The CDR3 sequence is 15 residues long. Per the germline V gene, CDR1 is SGHTA and CDR2 is FQGNSA. The CDR3 DNA reads as TGTGCCAGCAGCTTTCGGGAAAGCTCCTACAATGAGCAGTTCTTC. This encodes CASSFRESSYNEQFF.

CDR3 loop: CASSTAGGLVTEAFF. CDR3 nucleotide sequence: TGTGCCAGCAGCACCGCAGGGGGCTTAGTCACTGAAGCTTTCTTT. The chain recombines TRBV7-9 with TRBJ1-1; 8 nucleotides agree with TRBD1. This CDR3 comprises 15 residues. The junction had 9 bases not matched to a gene; V was cut back by 5 bases and J by 4 bases. The germline CDR1 and CDR2 sequences are SEHNR and FQNEAQ (reference sequence).

This clone turned up a few times. The chain is built from TRBV2 and TRBJ2-1; possible D gene TRBD2, 6 bases. Germline values: CDR1 SNHLY, CDR2 FYNNEI. The germline V and J ends were trimmed by 3 bases and 12 bases, with 9 bases remaining between them. The CDR3 is 11 residues long. The CDR3 coding sequence is TGTGCCAGCAGTGATGGAGGGCGGCAGTTCTTC. This codes for CASSDGGRQFF.

This clone was found a few times. The J gene is TRBJ1-3, the V gene TRBV9; 7 bases agree with TRBD1. The CDR3 covers 16 residues. Germline trimming cut 5 bases from V and 0 bases from J; bases unmatched to any gene: 8. From germline, CDR1 is SGDLS and CDR2 YYNGEE. The CDR3 protein is CASSPTGVDSGNTIYF. CDR3 coding DNA: TGTGCCAGCAGTCCAACAGGGGTCGACTCTGGAAACACCATATATTTT.

This chain uses TRBV18 with TRBJ1-4; maybe TRBD1 (5 bases). Deletions cut 4 bases from V and 6 bases from J, with 15 bases between. CDR1 and CDR2 from the germline V gene are KGHSH and LQKENI. The CDR3 sequence is 15 residues long. In nucleotides, the CDR3 is TGTGCCAGCTCACTTACCGGGACCAGGGATGAAAAACTGTTTTTT. Residues: CASSLTGTRDEKLFF.

V usage is TRBV5-1 and J usage is TRBJ2-3, with 11 bases that match TRBD2. The V segment lost 0 bases and the J segment 6 bases; nucleotides outside the gene matches: 9. Germline V gene sequence: CDR1 SGHRS, CDR2 YFSETQ. CDR3 length: 17 amino acids. DNA for the CDR3: TGCGCCAGCAGCTTGGCACCACTAGCGGGGGCAGGGGATACGCAGTATTTT. Translation gives CASSLAPLAGAGDTQYF.

The J gene is TRBJ1-4, the V gene TRBV7-2; D may be TRBD1 (6 bases). Germline V gene sequence: CDR1 SGHTA, CDR2 FQGNSA. V dropped 6 bases and J dropped 8 bases, with 19 bases sitting between them. The CDR3 runs 15 residues. The CDR3 bases are TGTGCCAGCAGTCCTGGGGGCAGGGGTGGGGAAAAACTGTTTTTT. This encodes CASSPGGRGGEKLFF. Supplemented by reference TRBV7-2 and TRBJ1-4, the full variable domain reads GAGVSQSPSNKVTEKGKDVELRCDPISGHTALYWYRQSLGQGLEFLIYFQGNSAPDKSGLPSDRFSAERTGGSVSTLTIQRTQQEDSAVYLCASSPGGRGGEKLFFGSGTQLSVL.

The chain links TRBV18 to TRBJ1-2; TRBD1 agrees at 9 bases. Germline V gives CDR1 KGHSH, CDR2 LQKENI. Trimming cost V 3 bases and J 3 bases; bases outside gene matches: 2. The CDR3 runs to 14 residues. The CDR3 loop reads CASSPDRGDYGYTF. The CDR3 nucleotides are TGTGCCAGCTCACCGGACAGGGGAGACTATGGCTACACCTTC.

This clone was seen a single time. This chain connects TRBV7-2 to TRBJ1-1; possible D gene TRBD1, 5 bases. Per the germline V gene, CDR1 is SGHTA and CDR2 is FQGNSA. There are 14 residues in the CDR3. Trimming removed 5 bases at V and 0 bases at J, with 10 bases between. The CDR3 bases are TGTGCCAGCAGCGCGGGACGGTTGAACACTGAAGCTTTCTTT. This codes for CASSAGRLNTEAFF.

The V call is TRBV20-1, the J call TRBJ1-2; D not resolved. Trimming cost V 3 bases and J 5 bases, with 19 bases left between them. This CDR3 comprises 15 residues. Germline CDR1 DFQATT, CDR2 SNEGSKA (reference sequence). The CDR3 spells CSASVQTKREYGYTF. Here the CDR3 DNA reads TGCAGTGCTAGTGTCCAGACCAAGAGGGAATATGGCTACACCTTC.

The chain uses TRBV18 and TRBJ2-7; maybe TRBD1 (6 bases). This CDR3 comprises 15 residues. The V end lost 0 bases, the J end lost 6 bases, and 15 bases lay between the germline ends. The germline V gene has CDR1 KGHSH and CDR2 LQKENI. Here the CDR3 DNA reads TGTGCCAGCTCACCACCATCGGCAGGGGCTGTCGAGCAGTACTTC. Amino acid sequence: CASSPPSAGAVEQYF.

The chain links TRBV28 to TRBJ1-2; D might be TRBD1 (6 bases). The CDR3 has 13 residues. Trimming stripped 5 bases from V and 4 bases from J, with 11 bases between. Germline-derived CDR1 and CDR2 are MDHEN and SYDVKM. CDR3 loop: CASSPTGLYGYTF. The CDR3 nucleotides are TGTGCCAGCAGTCCCACAGGGCTCTATGGCTACACCTTC.

V and J are TRBV6-5 and TRBJ2-7; the D is unclear. V was clipped by 5 bases and J by 3 bases, with 5 bases between them. Germline assignment: CDR1 MNHEY and CDR2 SVGAGI. The CDR3 has 11 residues. CDR3 protein: CASSNLYEQYF. The CDR3 DNA is TGTGCCAGCAGTAACCTCTACGAGCAGTACTTC.

This clone was seen once. The chain has TRBV18 and TRBJ1-4, with a possible D match to TRBD1 (6 bases). The CDR3 covers 14 residues. The V gene lost 3 bases and the J gene lost 6 bases, with 11 bases spanning the gap. Germline V lookup: CDR1 KGHSH, CDR2 LQKENI. CDR3 in amino acids: CASSPAPGDEKLFF. CDR3 DNA: TGTGCCAGCTCACCGGCCCCAGGGGATGAAAAACTGTTTTTT.

This chain connects TRBV6-5 to TRBJ1-5, with TRBD1 identical over 10 bases. CDR1 and CDR2 from the germline V gene are MNHEY and SVGAGI. There are 14 residues in the CDR3. Unmatched junction bases numbered 6, after V lost 8 bases and J lost 5 bases. CDR3 bases: TGTGCCAGCGCCGACAGGGGGCGGGATCAGCCCCAGCATTTT. As protein: CASADRGRDQPQHF.

This chain uses TRBV25-1 with TRBJ1-6; D possibly corresponds to TRBD1 (5 bases). Trimming stripped 3 bases from V and 9 bases from J, with 12 bases between. Germline V gives CDR1 MGHDK, CDR2 SYGVNS. The CDR3 length is 14 residues. Here the CDR3 reads CASSEGQGPSPLHF. The CDR3 DNA sequence: TGTGCCAGCAGTGAGGGGCAGGGTCCTTCACCCCTCCACTTT. Looking up the rest from reference TRBV25-1 and TRBJ1-6 gives the full variable domain: EADIYQTPRYLVIGTGKKITLECSQTMGHDKMYWYQQDPGMELHLIHYSYGVNSTEKGDLSSESTVSRIRTEHFPLTLESARPSHTSQYLCASSEGQGPSPLHFGNGTRLTVT.

The rearrangement uses TRBV11-2 and TRBJ1-3, with D unclear. The germline CDR1 and CDR2 sequences are SGHAT and FQNNGV. The CDR3 sequence is 18 residues long. Trimming stripped 1 base from V and 0 bases from J, with 16 bases between. CDR3 DNA: TGTGCCAGCAGCTTAGCCTCTTCCGTCGGCAGCTCTGGAAACACCATATATTTT. This translates into CASSLASSVGSSGNTIYF.

This chain joins TRBV7-8 and TRBJ1-5; a weak D match, TRBD1 (5 bases). There are 19 residues in the CDR3. Deletions cut 5 bases from V and 1 base from J, with 24 bases between. Germline values: CDR1 SGHVS, CDR2 FQNEAQ. The DNA for the CDR3 is TGTGCCAGCAGCCAAGATTTTTCAGGGTTCGTTTCGAGCAATCAGCCCCAGCATTTT. It specifies CASSQDFSGFVSSNQPQHF.

This clone has only one observation. The V gene is TRBV9, the J gene TRBJ1-1; the match to TRBD1 covers 9 bases. Germline values: CDR1 SGDLS, CDR2 YYNGEE. J gave up 1 base and V 4 bases, and 11 bases lay outside the gene matches. The length of the CDR3 is 17 residues. CDR3 nucleotide sequence: TGTGCCAGCAGCCCCTACCCTGGGACAGGGCCGAACACTGAAGCTTTCTTT. Translation gives CASSPYPGTGPNTEAFF.